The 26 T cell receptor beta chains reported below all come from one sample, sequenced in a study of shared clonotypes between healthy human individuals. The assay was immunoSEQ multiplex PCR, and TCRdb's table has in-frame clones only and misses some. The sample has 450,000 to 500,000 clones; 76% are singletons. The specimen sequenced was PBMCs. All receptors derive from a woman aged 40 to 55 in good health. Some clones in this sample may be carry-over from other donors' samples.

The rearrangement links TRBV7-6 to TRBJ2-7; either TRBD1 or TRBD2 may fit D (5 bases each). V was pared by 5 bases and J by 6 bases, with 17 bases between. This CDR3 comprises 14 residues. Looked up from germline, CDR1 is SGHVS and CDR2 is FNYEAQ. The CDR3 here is CASSSSGPDGEQYF. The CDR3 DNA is TGTGCCAGCAGCAGCTCGGGACCCGATGGCGAGCAGTACTTC.

DNA of the CDR3: TGTGCCAGCAGCCGGGACGCCGGGCAGTACTTC. It codes for CASSRDAGQYF. The chain has TRBV5-6 and TRBJ2-7; D may match TRBD1 or TRBD2 (5 bases each). Germline values: CDR1 SGHDT, CDR2 YYEEEE. V dropped 4 bases and J dropped 9 bases, with 11 bases sitting between them. The CDR3 totals 11 residues.

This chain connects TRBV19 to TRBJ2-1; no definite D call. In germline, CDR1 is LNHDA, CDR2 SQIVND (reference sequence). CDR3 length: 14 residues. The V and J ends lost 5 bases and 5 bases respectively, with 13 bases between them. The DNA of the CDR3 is TGTGCCAGTAGTGGTTTAGTCCGGGACAATGAGCAGTTCTTC. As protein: CASSGLVRDNEQFF.

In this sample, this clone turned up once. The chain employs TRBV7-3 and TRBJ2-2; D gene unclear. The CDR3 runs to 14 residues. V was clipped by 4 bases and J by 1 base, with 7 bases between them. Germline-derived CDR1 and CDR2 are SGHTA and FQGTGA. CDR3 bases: TGTGCCAGCAGCTCCAGAAGGAACACCGGGGAGCTGTTTTTT. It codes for CASSSRRNTGELFF.

The CDR3 is CASSPGGLSEQYF. In nucleotides, the CDR3 is TGTGCCAGCTCACCGGGGGGGTTGAGCGAGCAGTACTTC. J is TRBJ2-7 and V is TRBV18; 7 bases align to TRBD2. In germline, CDR1 is KGHSH, CDR2 LQKENI. The CDR3 extends over 13 amino acids. V was clipped by 3 bases and J by 6 bases; unmatched bases: 5.

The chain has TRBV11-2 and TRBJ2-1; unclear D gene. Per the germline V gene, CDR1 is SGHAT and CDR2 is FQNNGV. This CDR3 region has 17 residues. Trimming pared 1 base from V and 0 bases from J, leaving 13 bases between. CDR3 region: CASSLAPPPPSYNEQFF. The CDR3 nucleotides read TGTGCCAGCAGCTTAGCGCCCCCACCACCCTCCTACAATGAGCAGTTCTTC.

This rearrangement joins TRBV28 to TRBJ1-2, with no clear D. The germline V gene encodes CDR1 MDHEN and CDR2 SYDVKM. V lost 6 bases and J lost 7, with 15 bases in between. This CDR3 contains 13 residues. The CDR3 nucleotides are TGTGCCAGCAGCCCCCCCGCAAGCCGTGGCTACACCTTC. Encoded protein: CASSPPASRGYTF.

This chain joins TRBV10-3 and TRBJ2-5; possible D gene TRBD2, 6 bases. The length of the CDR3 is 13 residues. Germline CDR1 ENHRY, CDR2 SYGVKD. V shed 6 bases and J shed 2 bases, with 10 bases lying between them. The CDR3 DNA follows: TGTGCCATCAGGCCCCGGGAGCAAGAGACCCAGTACTTC. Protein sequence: CAIRPREQETQYF.

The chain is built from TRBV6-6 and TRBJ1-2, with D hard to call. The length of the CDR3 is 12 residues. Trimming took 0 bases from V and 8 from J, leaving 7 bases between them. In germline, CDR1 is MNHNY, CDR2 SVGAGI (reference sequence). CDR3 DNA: TGTGCCAGCAGTTACTCCGAGGCCGGCTACACCTTC. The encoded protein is CASSYSEAGYTF.

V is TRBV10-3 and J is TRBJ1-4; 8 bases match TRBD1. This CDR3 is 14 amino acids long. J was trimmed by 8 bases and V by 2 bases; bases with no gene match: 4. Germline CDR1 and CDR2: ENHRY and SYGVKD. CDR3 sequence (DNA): TGTGCCATCAGTGAGGGACAGGGAAGAGAAAAACTGTTTTTT. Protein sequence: CAISEGQGREKLFF.

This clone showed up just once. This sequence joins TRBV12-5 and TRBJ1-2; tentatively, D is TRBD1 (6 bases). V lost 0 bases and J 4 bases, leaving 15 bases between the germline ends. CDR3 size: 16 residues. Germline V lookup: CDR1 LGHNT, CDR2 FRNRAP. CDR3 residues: CASGLVRSQGTYGYTF. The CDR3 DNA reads TGTGCTAGTGGTTTGGTACGTTCACAGGGAACCTATGGCTACACCTTC.

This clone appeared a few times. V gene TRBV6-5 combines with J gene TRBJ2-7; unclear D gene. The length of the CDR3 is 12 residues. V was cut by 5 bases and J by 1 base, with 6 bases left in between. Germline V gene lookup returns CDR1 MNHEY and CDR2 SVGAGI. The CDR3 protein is CASSGSSYEQYF. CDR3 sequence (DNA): TGTGCCAGCAGTGGCAGTTCCTACGAGCAGTACTTC.

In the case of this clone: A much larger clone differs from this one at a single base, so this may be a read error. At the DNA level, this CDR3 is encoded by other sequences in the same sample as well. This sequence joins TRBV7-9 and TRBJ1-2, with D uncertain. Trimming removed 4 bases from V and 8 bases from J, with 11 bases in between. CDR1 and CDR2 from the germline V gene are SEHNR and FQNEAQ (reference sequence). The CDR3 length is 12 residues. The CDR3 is CASSSAYYGYTF. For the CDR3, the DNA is TGTGCCAGCAGCTCAGCGTATTACGGCTACACCTTC.

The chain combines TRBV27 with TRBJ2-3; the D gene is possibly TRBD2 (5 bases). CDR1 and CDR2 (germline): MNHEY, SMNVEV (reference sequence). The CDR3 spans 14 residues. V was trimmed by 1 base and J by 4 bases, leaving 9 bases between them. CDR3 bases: TGTGCCAGCAGTTTATATGGGAGTCCAGATACGCAGTATTTT. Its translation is CASSLYGSPDTQYF.

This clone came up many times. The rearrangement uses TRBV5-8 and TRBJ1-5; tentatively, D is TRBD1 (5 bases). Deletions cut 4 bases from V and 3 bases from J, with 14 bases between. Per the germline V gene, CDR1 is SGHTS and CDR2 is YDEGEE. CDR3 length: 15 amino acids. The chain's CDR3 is CASSPPLGTNQPQHF. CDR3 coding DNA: TGTGCCAGCAGCCCTCCACTAGGGACCAATCAGCCCCAGCATTTT. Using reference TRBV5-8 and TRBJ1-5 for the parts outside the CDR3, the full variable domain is EAGVTQSPTHLIKTRGQQATLRCSPISGHTSVYWYQQALGLGLQFLLWYDEGEERNRGNFPPRFSGRQFPNYSSELNVNALELEDSALYLCASSPPLGTNQPQHFGDGTRLSIL.

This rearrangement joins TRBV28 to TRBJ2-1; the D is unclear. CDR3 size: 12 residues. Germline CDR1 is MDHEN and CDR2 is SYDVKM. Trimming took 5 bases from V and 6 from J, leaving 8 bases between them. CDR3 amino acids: CASSNPGNEQFF. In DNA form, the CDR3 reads TGTGCCAGCAGTAATCCTGGCAATGAGCAGTTCTTC. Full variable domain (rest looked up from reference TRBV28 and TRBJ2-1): DVKVTQSSRYLVKRTGEKVFLECVQDMDHENMFWYRQDPGLGLRLIYFSYDVKMKEKGDIPEGYSVSREKKERFSLILESASTNQTSMYLCASSNPGNEQFFGPGTRLTVL.

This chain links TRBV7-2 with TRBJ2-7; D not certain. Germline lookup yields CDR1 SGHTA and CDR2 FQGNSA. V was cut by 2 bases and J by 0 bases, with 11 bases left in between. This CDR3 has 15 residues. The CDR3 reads CASSLSPGYSYEQYF. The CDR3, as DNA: TGTGCCAGCAGCTTAAGTCCCGGCTACTCCTACGAGCAGTACTTC.

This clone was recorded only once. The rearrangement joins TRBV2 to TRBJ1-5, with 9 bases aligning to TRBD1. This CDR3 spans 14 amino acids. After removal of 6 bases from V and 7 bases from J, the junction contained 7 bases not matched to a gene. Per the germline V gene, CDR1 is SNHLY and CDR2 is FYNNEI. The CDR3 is CASSRDRVGQPQHF. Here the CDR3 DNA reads TGTGCCAGCAGCCGGGACAGGGTTGGCCAGCCCCAGCATTTT.

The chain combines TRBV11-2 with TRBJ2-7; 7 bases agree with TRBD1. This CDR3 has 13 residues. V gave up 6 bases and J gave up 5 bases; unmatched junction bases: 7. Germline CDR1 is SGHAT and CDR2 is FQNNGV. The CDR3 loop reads CASRSVGGHEQYF. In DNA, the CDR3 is TGTGCCAGCAGGTCTGTAGGGGGCCACGAGCAGTACTTC.

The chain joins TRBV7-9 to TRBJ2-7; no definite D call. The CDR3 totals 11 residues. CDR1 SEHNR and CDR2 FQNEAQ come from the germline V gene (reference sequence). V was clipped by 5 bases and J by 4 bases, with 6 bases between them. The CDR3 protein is CASSREYEQYF. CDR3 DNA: TGTGCCAGCAGCCGTGAGTACGAGCAGTACTTC.

CDR3 region: CAISAERDGANVLTF. Here the CDR3 DNA reads TGTGCCATCAGTGCCGAGCGGGATGGGGCCAACGTCCTGACTTTC. The rearrangement links TRBV10-3 to TRBJ2-6; 7 nucleotides agree with TRBD2. The CDR3 is 15 amino acids. CDR1 and CDR2 from the germline V gene are ENHRY and SYGVKD. V lost 4 bases to trimming and J lost 3 bases; unmatched junction nucleotides: 3.

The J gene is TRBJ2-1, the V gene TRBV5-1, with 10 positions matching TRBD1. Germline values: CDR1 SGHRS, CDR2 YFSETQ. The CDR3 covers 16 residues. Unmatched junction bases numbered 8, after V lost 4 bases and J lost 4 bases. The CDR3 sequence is CASSARTGGLYNEQFF. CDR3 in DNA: TGCGCCAGCAGCGCGCGGACAGGGGGTTTATACAATGAGCAGTTCTTC.

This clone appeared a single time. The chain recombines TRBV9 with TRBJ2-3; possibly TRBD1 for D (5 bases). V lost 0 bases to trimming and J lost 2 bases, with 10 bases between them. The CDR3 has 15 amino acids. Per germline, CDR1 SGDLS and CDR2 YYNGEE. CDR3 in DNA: TGTGCCAGCAGCGTAGGTGGGGCCCCCACAGATACGCAGTATTTT. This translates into CASSVGGAPTDTQYF.

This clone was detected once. The CDR3 coding sequence is TGTGCCAGCAGCTTAGGCCAGGGTGATTATGAGCAGTTCTTC. Residues: CASSLGQGDYEQFF. This sequence joins TRBV11-2 and TRBJ2-1, with D possibly matching TRBD1 (5 bases). This CDR3 is 14 amino acids long. V lost 1 base and J lost 8, with 12 bases in between. Germline CDR1 is SGHAT and CDR2 is FQNNGV. The full variable domain, completed using reference TRBV11-2 and TRBJ2-1, is EAGVAQSPRYKIIEKRQSVAFWCNPISGHATLYWYQQILGQGPKLLIQFQNNGVVDDSQLPKDRFSAERLKGVDSTLKIQPAKLEDSAVYLCASSLGQGDYEQFFGPGTRLTVL.

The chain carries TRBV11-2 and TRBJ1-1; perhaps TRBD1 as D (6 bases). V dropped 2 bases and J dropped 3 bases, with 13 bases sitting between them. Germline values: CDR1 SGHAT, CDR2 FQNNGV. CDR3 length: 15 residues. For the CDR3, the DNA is TGTGCCAGCAGCTTAAGGACAGCTGCTTACACTGAAGCTTTCTTT. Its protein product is CASSLRTAAYTEAFF.

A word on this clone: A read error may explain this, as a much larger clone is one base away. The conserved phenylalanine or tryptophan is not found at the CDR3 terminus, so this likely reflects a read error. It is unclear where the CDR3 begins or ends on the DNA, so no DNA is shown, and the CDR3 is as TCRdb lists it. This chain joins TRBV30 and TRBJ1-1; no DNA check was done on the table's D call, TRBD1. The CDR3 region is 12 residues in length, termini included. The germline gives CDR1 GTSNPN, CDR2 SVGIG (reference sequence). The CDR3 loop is CAWSVWQGAGFS.